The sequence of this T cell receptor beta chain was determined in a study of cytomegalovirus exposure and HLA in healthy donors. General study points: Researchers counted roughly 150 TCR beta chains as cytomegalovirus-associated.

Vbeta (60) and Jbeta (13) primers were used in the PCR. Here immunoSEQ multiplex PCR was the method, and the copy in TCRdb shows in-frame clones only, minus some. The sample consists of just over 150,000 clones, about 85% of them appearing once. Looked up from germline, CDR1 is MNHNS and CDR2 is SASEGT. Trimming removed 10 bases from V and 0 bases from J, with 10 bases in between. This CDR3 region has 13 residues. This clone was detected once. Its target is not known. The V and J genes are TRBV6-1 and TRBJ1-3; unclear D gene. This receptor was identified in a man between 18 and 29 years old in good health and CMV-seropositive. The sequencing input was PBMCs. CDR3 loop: CAINQDSGNTIYF. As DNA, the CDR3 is TGTGCCATCAATCAGGACTCTGGAAACACCATATATTTT.